This TCR beta chain was sequenced for a study of shared clonotypes between healthy human individuals. A deep-level run was used for the assay. The repertoire was sequenced with immunoSEQ multiplex PCR; TCRdb's copy has only in-frame clones and lacks some. The sample holds 450,000 to 500,000 clones; over 60% are singletons and the top ten take 13%. This clone was seen a few times. This CDR3 is also generated by other DNA sequences in the sample. The CDR3 spans 15 residues. Trimming left V 8 bases short and J 0 bases short, with 14 bases between. Germline values: CDR1 SEHNR, CDR2 FQNEAQ (reference sequence).

The sequence came from a woman aged 40 to 49 in good health. Some clones in this sample may be carry-over from other donors' samples. Sequenced material: PBMCs. The rearrangement joins TRBV7-9 to TRBJ1-3; D is unclear. CDR3 in DNA: TGTGCCAGCGGCATGGGTGCCTACTCTGGAAACACCATATATTTT. This translates into CASGMGAYSGNTIYF. The complete variable domain, with remaining parts taken from reference TRBV7-9 and TRBJ1-3, reads DTGVSQNPRHKITKRGQNVTFRCDPISEHNRLYWYRQTLGQGPEFLTYFQNEAQLEKSRLLSDRFSAERPKGSFSTLEIQRTEQGDSAMYLCASGMGAYSGNTIYFGEGSWLTVV.